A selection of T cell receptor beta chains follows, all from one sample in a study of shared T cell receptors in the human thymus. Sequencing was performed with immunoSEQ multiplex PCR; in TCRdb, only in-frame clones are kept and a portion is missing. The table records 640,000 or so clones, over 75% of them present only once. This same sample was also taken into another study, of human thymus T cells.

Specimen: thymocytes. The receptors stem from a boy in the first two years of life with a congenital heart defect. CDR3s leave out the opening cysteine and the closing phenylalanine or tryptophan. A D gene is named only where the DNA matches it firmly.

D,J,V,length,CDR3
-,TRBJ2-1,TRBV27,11,ASSFLAEGKQF
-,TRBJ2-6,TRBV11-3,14,ASSTEHRPGANVLT
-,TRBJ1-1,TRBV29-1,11,SVGHRENTEAF
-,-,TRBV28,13,ASSSSGGGSYEQY
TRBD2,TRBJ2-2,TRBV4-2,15,ASSRGLAGGLAGELF
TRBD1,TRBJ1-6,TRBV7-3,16,ASSLHPTRQGSNSPLH
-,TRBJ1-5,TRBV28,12,ASSFGQRHQPQH
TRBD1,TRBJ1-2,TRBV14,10,ASHGQGAGYT
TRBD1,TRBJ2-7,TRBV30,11,AWGQGAFYEQY
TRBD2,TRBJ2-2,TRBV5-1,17,ASSPRAGGPNSNTGELF
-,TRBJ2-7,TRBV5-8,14,ASRATGTQPFYEQY
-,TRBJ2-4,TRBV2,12,ASSAHRGGNIQY
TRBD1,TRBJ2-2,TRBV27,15,ASRPVRQGAFTGELF
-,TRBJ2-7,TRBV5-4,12,ASSFTGTPYEQY
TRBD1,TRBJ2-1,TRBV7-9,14,ASSPRGDSSYNEQF
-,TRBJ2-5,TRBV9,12,ASSVELSQETQY
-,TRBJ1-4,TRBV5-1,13,ASSFFTGDGEKLF
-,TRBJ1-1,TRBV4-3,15,ASSQGAGCGNYTEAF
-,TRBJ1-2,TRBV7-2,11,ASSRRDNYGYT
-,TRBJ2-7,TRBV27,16,ASSLSGTFSSGTYEQY
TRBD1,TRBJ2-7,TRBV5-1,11,ASSLARTGVQY
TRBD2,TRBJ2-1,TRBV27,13,ASSLLAGGYNEQF
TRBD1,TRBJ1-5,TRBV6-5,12,ASRLGQDGQPQH
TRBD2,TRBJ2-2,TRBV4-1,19,ASSQDRGTSGRTWNTGELF
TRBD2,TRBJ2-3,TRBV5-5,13,ASRSVAGGGDTQY
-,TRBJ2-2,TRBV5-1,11,ASINSNTGELF
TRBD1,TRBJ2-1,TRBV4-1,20,ASSQEGPKGHRDRVGYNEQF
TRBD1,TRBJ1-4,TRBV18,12,ASSDRVGNEKLF
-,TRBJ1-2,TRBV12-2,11,ASRLDRGQGYT
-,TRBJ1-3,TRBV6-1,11,ASSARGGNTIY
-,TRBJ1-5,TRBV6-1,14,ASSEWAIYSNQPQH
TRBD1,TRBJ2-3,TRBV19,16,ASSPQGARDSCTDTQY
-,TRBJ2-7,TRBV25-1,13,ASSESAGPSYEQY
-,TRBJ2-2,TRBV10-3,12,ATNLVENTGELF
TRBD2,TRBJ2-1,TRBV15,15,ATSRDKGGRGSNEQF
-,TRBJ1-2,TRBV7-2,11,ATPCVNADGYT
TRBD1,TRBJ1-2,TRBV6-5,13,ASSFLTTGRYGYT
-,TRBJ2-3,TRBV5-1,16,ASSLGGRDGPSTDTQY
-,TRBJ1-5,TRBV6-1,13,ASSEGGPSNQPQH
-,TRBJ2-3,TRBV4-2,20,ASSQDYVGGLGEEPVTDTQY
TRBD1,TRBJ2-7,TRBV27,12,ASSLTGYAYEQY
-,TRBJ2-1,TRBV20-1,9,SAPQVVEQF
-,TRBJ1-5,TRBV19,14,ASNSAQTYPNQPQH
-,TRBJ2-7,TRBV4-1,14,ASSRSGPRGGHEQY
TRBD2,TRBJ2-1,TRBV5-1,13,ASSFGGGTYNEQF
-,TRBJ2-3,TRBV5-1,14,ASSRAGSTSTDTQY
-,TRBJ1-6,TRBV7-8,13,ASSLRSSYNSPLH
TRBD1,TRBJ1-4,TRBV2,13,ASSVEGAQGEKLF
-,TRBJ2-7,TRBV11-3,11,ASSLGPIAEQY
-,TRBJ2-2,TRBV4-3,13,ASSQDRAGPGELF
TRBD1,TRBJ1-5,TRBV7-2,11,ASSSAGGQPQH
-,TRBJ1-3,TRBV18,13,ASSPCQASGNTIY
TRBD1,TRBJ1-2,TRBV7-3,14,ASSLKTGHNLYGYT
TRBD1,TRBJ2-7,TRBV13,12,ASSLAGQTYEQY
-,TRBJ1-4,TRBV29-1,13,SVEDPWRLNEKLF
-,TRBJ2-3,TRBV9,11,ASRNSSTDTQY
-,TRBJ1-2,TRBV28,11,ASTTGPQNGYT
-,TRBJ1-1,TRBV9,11,ASSVEQGTEAF
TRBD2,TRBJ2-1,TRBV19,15,ATRITRGTSANNEQF
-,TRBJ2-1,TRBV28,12,ASTTLGEYNEQF